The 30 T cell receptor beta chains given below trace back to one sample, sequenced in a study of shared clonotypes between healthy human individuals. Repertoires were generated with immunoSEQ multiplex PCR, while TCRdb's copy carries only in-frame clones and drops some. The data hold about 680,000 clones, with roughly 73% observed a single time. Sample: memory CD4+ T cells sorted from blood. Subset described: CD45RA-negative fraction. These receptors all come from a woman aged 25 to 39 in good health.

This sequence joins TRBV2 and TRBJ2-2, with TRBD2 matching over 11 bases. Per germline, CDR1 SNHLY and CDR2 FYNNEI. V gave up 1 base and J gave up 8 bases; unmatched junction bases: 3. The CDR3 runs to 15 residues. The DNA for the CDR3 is TGTGCCAGCAGTGAAGAGGCTAGCGGGAGGGGGGAGCTGTTTTTT. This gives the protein CASSEEASGRGELFF.

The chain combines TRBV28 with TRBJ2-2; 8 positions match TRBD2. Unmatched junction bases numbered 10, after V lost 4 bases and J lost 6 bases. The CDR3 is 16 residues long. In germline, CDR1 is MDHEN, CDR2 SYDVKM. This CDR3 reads CASSSTSGLRAGELFF. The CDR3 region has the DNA TGTGCCAGCAGTTCTACTAGCGGACTGAGGGCCGGGGAGCTGTTTTTT. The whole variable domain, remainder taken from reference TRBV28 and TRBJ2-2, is DVKVTQSSRYLVKRTGEKVFLECVQDMDHENMFWYRQDPGLGLRLIYFSYDVKMKEKGDIPEGYSVSREKKERFSLILESASTNQTSMYLCASSSTSGLRAGELFFGEGSRLTVL.

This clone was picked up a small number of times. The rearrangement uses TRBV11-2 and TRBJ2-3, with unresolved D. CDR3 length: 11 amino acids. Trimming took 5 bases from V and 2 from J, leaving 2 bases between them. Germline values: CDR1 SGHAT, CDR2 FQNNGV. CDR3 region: CASSHTDTQYF. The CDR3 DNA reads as TGTGCCAGCAGCCACACAGATACGCAGTATTTT.

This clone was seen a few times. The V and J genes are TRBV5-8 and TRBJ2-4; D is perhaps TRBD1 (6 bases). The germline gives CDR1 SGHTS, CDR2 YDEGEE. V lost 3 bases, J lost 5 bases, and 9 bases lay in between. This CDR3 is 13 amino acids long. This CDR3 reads CASSSRQENIQYF. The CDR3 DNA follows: TGTGCCAGCAGCTCCAGACAGGAAAACATTCAGTACTTC.

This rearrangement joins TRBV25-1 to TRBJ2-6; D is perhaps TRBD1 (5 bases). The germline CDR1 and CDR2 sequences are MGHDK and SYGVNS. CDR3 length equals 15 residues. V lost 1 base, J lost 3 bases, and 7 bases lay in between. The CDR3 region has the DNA TGTGCCAGCAGTGAATTGACAGTTGGGGCCAACGTCCTGACTTTC. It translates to CASSELTVGANVLTF.

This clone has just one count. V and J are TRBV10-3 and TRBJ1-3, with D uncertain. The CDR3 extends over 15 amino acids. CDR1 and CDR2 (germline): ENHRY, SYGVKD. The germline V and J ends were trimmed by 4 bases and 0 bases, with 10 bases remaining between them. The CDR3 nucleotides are TGTGCCATCAGTGGGGTCGTCGACTCTGGAAACACCATATATTTT. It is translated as CAISGVVDSGNTIYF.

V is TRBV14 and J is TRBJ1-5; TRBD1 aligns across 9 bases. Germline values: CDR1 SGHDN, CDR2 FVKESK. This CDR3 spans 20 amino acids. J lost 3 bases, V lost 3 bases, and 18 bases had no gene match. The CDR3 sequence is CASSQGLADRGGKDNQPQHF. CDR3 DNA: TGTGCCAGCAGCCAGGGGCTTGCGGACAGGGGTGGTAAGGACAATCAGCCCCAGCATTTT.

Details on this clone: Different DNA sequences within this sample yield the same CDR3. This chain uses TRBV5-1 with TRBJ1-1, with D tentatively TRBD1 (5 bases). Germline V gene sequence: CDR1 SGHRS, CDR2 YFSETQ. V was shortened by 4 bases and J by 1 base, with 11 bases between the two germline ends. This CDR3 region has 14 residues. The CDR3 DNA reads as TGCGCCAGCAGCCCAGGACAAGCGAACACTGAAGCTTTCTTT. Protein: CASSPGQANTEAFF.

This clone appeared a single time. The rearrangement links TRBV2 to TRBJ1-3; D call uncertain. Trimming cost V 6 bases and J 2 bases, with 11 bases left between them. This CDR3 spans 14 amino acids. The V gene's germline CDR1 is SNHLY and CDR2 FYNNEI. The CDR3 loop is CASRGGGPGNTIYF. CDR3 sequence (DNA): TGTGCCAGCAGAGGAGGAGGTCCTGGAAACACCATATATTTT.

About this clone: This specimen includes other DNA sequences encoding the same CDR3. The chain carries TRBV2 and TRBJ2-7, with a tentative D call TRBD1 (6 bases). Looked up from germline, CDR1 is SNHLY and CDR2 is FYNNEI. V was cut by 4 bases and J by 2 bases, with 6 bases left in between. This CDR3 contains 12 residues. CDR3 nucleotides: TGTGCCAGCAGTGGACAGGCCTACGAGCAGTACTTC. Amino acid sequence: CASSGQAYEQYF.

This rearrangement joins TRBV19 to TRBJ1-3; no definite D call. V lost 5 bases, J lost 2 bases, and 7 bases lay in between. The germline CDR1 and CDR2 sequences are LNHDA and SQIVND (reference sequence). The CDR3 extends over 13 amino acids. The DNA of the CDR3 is TGTGCCAGTAGTGAGGTCGCTGGAAACACCATATATTTT. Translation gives CASSEVAGNTIYF. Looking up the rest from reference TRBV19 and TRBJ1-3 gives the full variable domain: DGGITQSPKYLFRKEGQNVTLSCEQNLNHDAMYWYRQDPGQGLRLIYYSQIVNDFQKGDIAEGYSVSREKKESFPLTVTSAQKNPTAFYLCASSEVAGNTIYFGEGSWLTVV.

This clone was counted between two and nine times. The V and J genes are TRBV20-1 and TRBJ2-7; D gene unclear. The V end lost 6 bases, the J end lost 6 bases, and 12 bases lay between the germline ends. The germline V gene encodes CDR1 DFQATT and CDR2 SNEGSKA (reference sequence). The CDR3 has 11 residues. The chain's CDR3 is CSAQTNIEQYF. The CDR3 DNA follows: TGCAGTGCGCAGACCAACATCGAGCAGTACTTC.

DNA of the CDR3: TGTGCCAGCAGTTCCGTAGCGGGAGGGCCAATAGATACGCAGTATTTT. Protein product: CASSSVAGGPIDTQYF. The J gene is TRBJ2-3, the V gene TRBV28, with 11 bases fitting TRBD2. Trimming removed 4 bases from V and 5 bases from J; junction bases left unmatched: 8. From germline, CDR1 is MDHEN and CDR2 SYDVKM. This CDR3 has 16 residues.

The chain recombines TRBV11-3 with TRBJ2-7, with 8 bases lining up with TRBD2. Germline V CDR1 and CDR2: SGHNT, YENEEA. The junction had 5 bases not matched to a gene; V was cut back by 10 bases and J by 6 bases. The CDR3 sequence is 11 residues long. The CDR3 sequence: CANPRGGEQYF. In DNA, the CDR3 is TGTGCCAACCCTCGGGGGGGCGAGCAGTACTTC.

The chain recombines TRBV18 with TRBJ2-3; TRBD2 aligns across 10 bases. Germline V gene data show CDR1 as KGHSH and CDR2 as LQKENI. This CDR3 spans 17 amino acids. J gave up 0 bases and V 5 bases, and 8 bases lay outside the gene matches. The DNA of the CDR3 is TGTGCCAGCTCAGCGCGTCTAGCGGGAGAGAGCACAGATACGCAGTATTTT. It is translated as CASSARLAGESTDTQYF.

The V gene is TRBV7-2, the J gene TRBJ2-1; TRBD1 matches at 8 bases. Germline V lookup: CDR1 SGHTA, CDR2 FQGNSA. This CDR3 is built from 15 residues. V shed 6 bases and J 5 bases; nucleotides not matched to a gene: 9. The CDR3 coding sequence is TGTGCCAGCAGGCCCCGGACAGGGCGCAACAATGAGCAGTTCTTC. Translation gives CASRPRTGRNNEQFF.

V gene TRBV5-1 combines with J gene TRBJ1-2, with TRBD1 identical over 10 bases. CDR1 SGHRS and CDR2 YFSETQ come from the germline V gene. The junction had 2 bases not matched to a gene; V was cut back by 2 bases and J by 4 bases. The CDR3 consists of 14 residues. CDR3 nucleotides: TGCGCCAGCAGCTTCGGACAGGGGGTCTATGGCTACACCTTC. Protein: CASSFGQGVYGYTF.

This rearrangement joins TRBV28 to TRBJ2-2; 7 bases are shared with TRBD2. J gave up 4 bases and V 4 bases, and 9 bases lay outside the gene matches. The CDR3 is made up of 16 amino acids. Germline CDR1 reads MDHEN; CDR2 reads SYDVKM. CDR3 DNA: TGTGCCAGCAGTTCCCCCCGGGGGGATTCCACCGGGGAGCTGTTTTTT. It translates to CASSSPRGDSTGELFF.

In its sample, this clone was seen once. The CDR3 region has the DNA TGTGCCAGCAGTCGGGGGCGGGGCCTCAATCAGCCCCAGCATTTT. Translated, it gives CASSRGRGLNQPQHF. The V and J genes are TRBV11-2 and TRBJ1-5, with D possibly matching TRBD1 (6 bases). The CDR3 has 15 residues. The germline V gene has CDR1 SGHAT and CDR2 FQNNGV. Trimming cost V 6 bases and J 3 bases, with 15 bases left between them.

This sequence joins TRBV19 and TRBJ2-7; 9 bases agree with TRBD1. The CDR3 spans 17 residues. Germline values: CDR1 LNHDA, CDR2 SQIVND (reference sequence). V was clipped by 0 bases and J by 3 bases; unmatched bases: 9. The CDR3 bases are TGTGCCAGTAGTATAGACCCGGGACAGGGTCGGTACTACGAGCAGTACTTC. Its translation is CASSIDPGQGRYYEQYF. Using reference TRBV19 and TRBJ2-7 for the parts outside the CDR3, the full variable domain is DGGITQSPKYLFRKEGQNVTLSCEQNLNHDAMYWYRQDPGQGLRLIYYSQIVNDFQKGDIAEGYSVSREKKESFPLTVTSAQKNPTAFYLCASSIDPGQGRYYEQYFGPGTRLTVT.

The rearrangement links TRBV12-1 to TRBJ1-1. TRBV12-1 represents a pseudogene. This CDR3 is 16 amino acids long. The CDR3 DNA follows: TGTGCCAGCAGCTTTGCGCAGAGAACCATGAACACTGAAGCTTTCTTT. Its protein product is CASSFAQRTMNTEAFF.

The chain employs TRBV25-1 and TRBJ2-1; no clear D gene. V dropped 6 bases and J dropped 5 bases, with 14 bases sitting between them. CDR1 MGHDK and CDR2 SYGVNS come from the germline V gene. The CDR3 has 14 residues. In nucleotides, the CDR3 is TGTGCCAGCAGACCTGGCGGCCTAAACAATGAGCAGTTCTTC. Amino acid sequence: CASRPGGLNNEQFF.

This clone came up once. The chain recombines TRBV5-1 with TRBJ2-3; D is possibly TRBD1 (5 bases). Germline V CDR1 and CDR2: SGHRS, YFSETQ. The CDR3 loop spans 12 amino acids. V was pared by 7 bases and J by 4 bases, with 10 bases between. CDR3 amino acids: CASGQGPDTQYF. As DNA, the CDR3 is TGCGCCAGCGGGCAGGGTCCAGATACGCAGTATTTT. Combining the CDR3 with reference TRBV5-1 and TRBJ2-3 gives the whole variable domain KAGVTQTPRYLIKTRGQQVTLSCSPISGHRSVSWYQQTPGQGLQFLFEYFSETQRNKGNFPGRFSGRQFSNSRSEMNVSTLELGDSALYLCASGQGPDTQYFGPGTRLTVL.

The CDR3 is CASGTSGRAAETQYF. DNA for the CDR3: TGTGCCAGCGGGACTAGCGGGAGGGCCGCGGAGACCCAGTACTTC. The chain uses TRBV5-4 and TRBJ2-5; 16 bases fit TRBD2. V was clipped by 7 bases and J by 5 bases; unmatched bases: 5. Germline values: CDR1 SGHNT, CDR2 YYREEE (reference sequence). The CDR3 totals 15 residues.

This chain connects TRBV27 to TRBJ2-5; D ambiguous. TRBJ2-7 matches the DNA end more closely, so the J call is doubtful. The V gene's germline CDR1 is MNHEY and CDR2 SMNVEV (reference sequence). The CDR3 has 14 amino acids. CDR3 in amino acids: CASRIRTESYEQYF. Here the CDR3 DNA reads TGTGCCAGCCGAATTAGGACCGAATCCTACGAGCAGTACTTC.

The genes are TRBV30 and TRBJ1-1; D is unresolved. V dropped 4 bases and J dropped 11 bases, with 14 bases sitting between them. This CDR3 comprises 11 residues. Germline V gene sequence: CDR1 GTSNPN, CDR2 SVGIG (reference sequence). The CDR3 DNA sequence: TGTGCCTGGACCCAAGGCATTCGGGCTTTCTTT. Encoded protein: CAWTQGIRAFF.

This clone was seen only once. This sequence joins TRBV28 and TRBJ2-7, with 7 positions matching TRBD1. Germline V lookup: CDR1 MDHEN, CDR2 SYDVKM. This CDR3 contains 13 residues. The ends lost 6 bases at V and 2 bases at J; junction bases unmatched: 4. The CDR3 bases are TGTGCCAGCAGGCCCCAGGGGGCCTACGAGCAGTACTTC. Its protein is CASRPQGAYEQYF.

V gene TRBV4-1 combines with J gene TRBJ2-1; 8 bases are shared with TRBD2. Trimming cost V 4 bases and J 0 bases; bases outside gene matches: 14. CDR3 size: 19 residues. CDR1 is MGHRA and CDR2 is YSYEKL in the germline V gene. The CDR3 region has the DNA TGCGCCAGCAGCCGTATTGGGACTAGTGGCCCGGGCTCCTACAATGAGCAGTTCTTC. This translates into CASSRIGTSGPGSYNEQFF.

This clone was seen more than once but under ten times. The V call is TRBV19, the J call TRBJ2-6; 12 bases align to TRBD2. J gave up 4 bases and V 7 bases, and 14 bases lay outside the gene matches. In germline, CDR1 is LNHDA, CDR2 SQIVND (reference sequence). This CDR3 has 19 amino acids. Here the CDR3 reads CASITSPRLAGEGANVLTF. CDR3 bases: TGTGCCAGTATCACTTCACCCCGACTAGCGGGGGAGGGGGCCAACGTCCTGACTTTC.

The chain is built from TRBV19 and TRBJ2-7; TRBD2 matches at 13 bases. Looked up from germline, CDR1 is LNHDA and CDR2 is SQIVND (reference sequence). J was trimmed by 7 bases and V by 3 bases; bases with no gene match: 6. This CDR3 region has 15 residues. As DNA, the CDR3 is TGTGCCAGTAGTATCAGGACTAGCGGGAGAATTGAGCAGTACTTC. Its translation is CASSIRTSGRIEQYF. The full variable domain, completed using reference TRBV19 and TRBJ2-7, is DGGITQSPKYLFRKEGQNVTLSCEQNLNHDAMYWYRQDPGQGLRLIYYSQIVNDFQKGDIAEGYSVSREKKESFPLTVTSAQKNPTAFYLCASSIRTSGRIEQYFGPGTRLTVT.